The 27 T cell receptor beta chains given below trace back to one sample, sequenced in a study of T cell responses to AZD1222 COVID-19 vaccine. Data came from immunoSEQ multiplex PCR; TCRdb stores just in-frame clones and leaves some out. The sample shows 75,000 to 95,000 clones, 70% to 90% of them seen only once. The sample here was peripheral blood, taken on day 0 of AZD1222 vaccination. Receptors originate from an adult in good health.

The genes are TRBV18 and TRBJ2-3, with 7 bases matching TRBD1. This CDR3 is 14 amino acids long. In germline, CDR1 is KGHSH, CDR2 LQKENI. V lost 4 bases, J lost 4 bases, and 5 bases stayed unmatched. For the CDR3, the DNA is TGTGCCAGCTCACTGCAAGGGGGCCCAGATACGCAGTATTTT. Encoded protein: CASSLQGGPDTQYF.

This clone appeared a single time. This chain links TRBV7-8 with TRBJ1-5; unclear D gene. Trimming pared 0 bases from V and 4 bases from J, leaving 7 bases between. Germline V gives CDR1 SGHVS, CDR2 FQNEAQ. The CDR3 loop spans 14 amino acids. For the CDR3, the DNA is TGTGCCAGCAGCTTAGCGGAGATTAATCAGCCCCAGCATTTT. Amino acid sequence: CASSLAEINQPQHF.

The V call is TRBV2, the J call TRBJ2-7; tentatively, D is TRBD1 or TRBD2 (6 bases each). Germline V gene lookup returns CDR1 SNHLY and CDR2 FYNNEI. The V gene lost 7 bases and the J gene lost 5 bases, with 21 bases spanning the gap. The CDR3 consists of 15 residues. This CDR3 reads CASTTRSGARDEQYF. CDR3 DNA sequence: TGTGCCAGCACCACACGGTCGGGGGCGCGGGACGAGCAGTACTTC.

The rearrangement uses TRBV9 and TRBJ2-2; 7 nucleotides agree with TRBD1. CDR1 SGDLS and CDR2 YYNGEE come from the germline V gene. CDR3 length equals 15 residues. Trimming took 4 bases from V and 2 from J; bases not matched to a gene: 5. The CDR3 spells CASSPGGTNTGELFF. The CDR3 bases are TGTGCCAGCAGCCCAGGGGGTACAAACACCGGGGAGCTGTTTTTT.

This chain uses TRBV5-1 with TRBJ1-2; D perhaps matches TRBD1 (5 bases). Germline values: CDR1 SGHRS, CDR2 YFSETQ. V lost 2 bases and J 5 bases, leaving 10 bases between the germline ends. This CDR3 contains 13 residues. CDR3 DNA: TGCGCCAGCAGCTTAGGGACGGATTATGGCTACACCTTC. Translation: CASSLGTDYGYTF.

J is TRBJ1-5 and V is TRBV6-2 or TRBV6-3; D unclear. Looked up from germline, CDR1 is MNHEY and CDR2 is SVGEGT. The ends were cut back, 3 bases at V and 6 bases at J, with 9 bases in the middle. The CDR3 loop spans 13 amino acids. CDR3 protein: CASSYEGIQPQHF. In DNA, the CDR3 is TGTGCCAGCAGTTATGAAGGGATTCAGCCCCAGCATTTT.

The chain employs TRBV14 and TRBJ2-5, with 8 bases identical to TRBD1. Germline values: CDR1 SGHDN, CDR2 FVKESK. V gave up 6 bases and J gave up 2 bases; unmatched junction bases: 8. The CDR3 runs to 15 residues. Here the CDR3 reads CASRRRDRSQETQYF. The CDR3 nucleotides read TGTGCCAGCAGACGCCGGGACAGGTCACAAGAGACCCAGTACTTC.

CDR3 nucleotides: TGTGCCAGCAGTAGATCCGGGACAGGGGGCGAGCAGTACTTC. As protein: CASSRSGTGGEQYF. The chain joins TRBV6-2 or TRBV6-3 to TRBJ2-7, with TRBD1 matching over 11 bases. V lost 5 bases and J lost 6; bases outside the gene matches: 6. The CDR3 runs 14 residues. Germline loops: CDR1 MNHEY, CDR2 SVGEGT.

This chain uses TRBV2 with TRBJ2-3; 10 bases are shared with TRBD2. V trimming: 5 bases; J trimming: 1 base; junction bases outside the gene matches: 15. The CDR3 runs to 19 residues. Germline CDR1 is SNHLY and CDR2 is FYNNEI. CDR3 in DNA: TGTGCCAGCAGTAAGACCTTAGCGGGGGGACTCGGGGGCACAGATACGCAGTATTTT. Protein: CASSKTLAGGLGGTDTQYF.

The CDR3 here is CASSIAGWGERASRETQYF. The CDR3 nucleotides are TGTGCCAGTAGTATAGCAGGGTGGGGAGAGCGGGCAAGTCGAGAGACCCAGTACTTC. The J gene is TRBJ2-5, the V gene TRBV19; D perhaps matches TRBD2 (6 bases). Trimming took off 1 base at V and 4 bases at J, with 25 bases between the two ends. Germline-derived CDR1 and CDR2 are LNHDA and SQIVND (reference sequence). CDR3 length: 19 amino acids.

The chain joins TRBV11-1 to TRBJ2-1; possible D gene TRBD2, 6 bases. This CDR3 is built from 15 residues. Germline V gives CDR1 SGHAT, CDR2 FQDESV (reference sequence). Deletions cut 1 base from V and 9 bases from J, with 16 bases between. DNA for the CDR3: TGTGCCAGCAGCTTAGGCGGGACGGGCCTGGGTGAGCAGTTCTTC. Its protein is CASSLGGTGLGEQFF.

J is TRBJ2-1 and V is TRBV14; D is unresolved. CDR1 and CDR2 (germline): SGHDN, FVKESK. With 1 base removed from V and 4 bases from J, the gap between germline ends came to 14 bases. The CDR3 extends over 16 amino acids. The CDR3 coding sequence is TGTGCCAGCAGCCAAGTCGCCGGAGTAATTTACAATGAGCAGTTCTTC. This sequence encodes CASSQVAGVIYNEQFF.

Of note for this clone: The junction and the germline gene differ at one end; a read error may be behind it. This sequence joins TRBV7-7 and TRBJ1-2; D perhaps matches TRBD1 (5 bases). Germline lookup yields CDR1 SSHAT and CDR2 FNYEAQ (reference sequence). The CDR3 extends over 15 amino acids. This chain's CDR3 is CASSPVQGGESGYTF. Written as DNA, the CDR3 is TGTGCTAGCAGCCCAGTCCAGGGTGGCGAAAGTGGCTACACCTTC.

The chain uses TRBV27 and TRBJ1-4; the match to TRBD1 covers 10 bases. The CDR3 runs to 15 residues. CDR1 and CDR2 from the germline V gene are MNHEY and SMNVEV (reference sequence). V lost 6 bases, J lost 6 bases, and 7 bases stayed unmatched. The CDR3 is CASRRTGGTYEKLFF. The CDR3 DNA follows: TGTGCCAGCAGGAGGACAGGGGGGACGTATGAAAAACTGTTTTTT.

The chain couples TRBV9 to TRBJ2-3, with a possible D match to TRBD2 (6 bases). Per the germline V gene, CDR1 is SGDLS and CDR2 is YYNGEE. V was shortened by 0 bases and J by 8 bases, with 16 bases between the two germline ends. The CDR3 loop spans 15 amino acids. CDR3 region: CASSVGGGEAGTQYF. In DNA form, the CDR3 reads TGTGCCAGCAGCGTAGGGGGCGGGGAGGCAGGTACGCAGTATTTT.

The J gene is TRBJ2-2, the V gene TRBV6-4; no firm D call. Germline-derived CDR1 and CDR2 are MRHNA and SNTAGT. The CDR3 extends over 13 amino acids. The V and J ends lost 4 bases and 4 bases respectively, with 7 bases between them. In nucleotides, the CDR3 is TGTGCCAGCAGTGTGGACCGCACCGGGGAGCTGTTTTTT. This gives the protein CASSVDRTGELFF.

The J gene is TRBJ1-1, the V gene TRBV13; D unresolved. This CDR3 has 15 amino acids. V dropped 5 bases and J dropped 5 bases, with 18 bases sitting between them. Germline V gives CDR1 PRHDT, CDR2 FYEKMQ (reference sequence). The CDR3, as DNA: TGTGCCAGCAGCCTAGTGGGCTCGGGAGAAACTGAAGCTTTCTTT. Its translation is CASSLVGSGETEAFF.

V is TRBV18 and J is TRBJ2-3, with D tentatively TRBD2 (7 bases). This CDR3 has 16 amino acids. The germline V gene encodes CDR1 KGHSH and CDR2 LQKENI. The V end was cut by 5 bases, the J end by 0 bases, with 15 bases between. The CDR3 DNA reads TGTGCCAGCTCAAATTCCGGGGGGCCCAGCACAGATACGCAGTATTTT. This gives the protein CASSNSGGPSTDTQYF.

This clone was observed a single time. The rearrangement joins TRBV5-8 to TRBJ2-7; D might be TRBD1 or TRBD2, each matching 7 bases. Trimming stripped 4 bases from V and 1 base from J, with 12 bases between. The CDR3 contains 14 residues. The germline CDR1 and CDR2 sequences are SGHTS and YDEGEE. CDR3 DNA sequence: TGTGCCAGCAGCCTTCAGGGGGGGTCCTACGAGCAGTACTTC. It yields the protein CASSLQGGSYEQYF. The whole variable domain, filled in from reference TRBV5-8 and TRBJ2-7, reads EAGVTQSPTHLIKTRGQQATLRCSPISGHTSVYWYQQALGLGLQFLLWYDEGEERNRGNFPPRFSGRQFPNYSSELNVNALELEDSALYLCASSLQGGSYEQYFGPGTRLTVT.

The rearrangement uses TRBV9 and TRBJ1-6; D perhaps matches TRBD1 (5 bases). The CDR3 spans 15 residues. V was shortened by 0 bases and J by 7 bases, with 11 bases between the two germline ends. Germline CDR1 SGDLS, CDR2 YYNGEE. CDR3 sequence (DNA): TGTGCCAGCAGCGTAGAAGGGGCGAGGAATTCACCCCTCCACTTT. Translating gives CASSVEGARNSPLHF.

This clone came up a few times. The CDR3 spells CASSQGGAGETQYF. CDR3 in DNA: TGTGCCAGCAGTCAGGGAGGAGCCGGGGAGACCCAGTACTTC. V gene TRBV7-2 combines with J gene TRBJ2-5; maybe TRBD2 (6 bases). V was clipped by 6 bases and J by 5 bases, with 16 bases between them. This CDR3 is built from 14 residues. From germline, CDR1 is SGHTA and CDR2 FQGNSA.

V and J are TRBV3-1 (or the pseudogene TRBV3-2) and TRBJ2-2, with D unclear. Deletions cut 2 bases from V and 7 bases from J, with 8 bases between. Germline V CDR1 and CDR2: LGHDT, YNNKEL (reference sequence). CDR3 length: 13 residues. Here the CDR3 DNA reads TGTGCCAGCAGCCAATGGTCCGGCGGGGAGCTGTTTTTT. Encoded protein: CASSQWSGGELFF.

The rearrangement links TRBV10-3 to TRBJ2-7, with a possible D match to TRBD2 (5 bases). Trimming shortened V by 4 bases and J by 6 bases, and 13 bases separated the two germline ends. Germline CDR1 reads ENHRY; CDR2 reads SYGVKD. This CDR3 comprises 13 residues. The CDR3 protein is CAISVSGSIEQYF. DNA for the CDR3: TGTGCCATCAGTGTCTCGGGATCCATCGAGCAGTACTTC.

This clone has only a few counts. The chain employs TRBV24-1 and TRBJ2-2; D is ambiguous. Between the trimmed V and J ends, which lost 7 bases and 2 bases, there was a span of 7 bases. Germline V lookup: CDR1 KGHDR, CDR2 SFDVKD. The length of the CDR3 is 13 residues. The DNA for the CDR3 is TGTGCCACCAGCCTCAAAAACACCGGGGAGCTGTTTTTT. Translation gives CATSLKNTGELFF.

The V call is TRBV28, the J call TRBJ1-5, with 9 bases identical to TRBD1. V shed 6 bases and J 6 bases; nucleotides not matched to a gene: 12. Looked up from germline, CDR1 is MDHEN and CDR2 is SYDVKM. CDR3 length: 16 residues. CDR3 region: CASSPPGQGTSQPQHF. The CDR3 DNA is TGTGCCAGCAGCCCTCCCGGACAGGGGACTTCTCAGCCCCAGCATTTT.

The V call is TRBV6-5, the J call TRBJ2-7; unclear D gene. Germline CDR1 reads MNHEY; CDR2 reads SVGAGI. V was cut by 0 bases and J by 2 bases, with 11 bases left in between. This CDR3 is built from 15 residues. The CDR3, as DNA: TGTGCCAGCAGTTACTCGGGGAAGCCAACCTACGAGCAGTACTTC. As protein: CASSYSGKPTYEQYF.

The sample holds a few counts of this clone. V usage is TRBV4-2 and J usage is TRBJ1-2, with D possibly TRBD1 on 6 matching bases. This CDR3 has 15 amino acids. V gave up 1 base and J gave up 0 bases, with 9 bases separating them. CDR1 and CDR2 (germline): LGHNA, YNFKEQ. CDR3 residues: CASSQGGGSNYGYTF. The CDR3 nucleotides are TGTGCCAGCAGCCAAGGTGGGGGCTCTAACTATGGCTACACCTTC.